The present TCR beta chain was sequenced within a study of blood T cell repertoires in COVID-19. Per the original data handling: Estimation of nucleated cell counts relied on the amplification of reference gene primers. The repertoire was sequenced with immunoSEQ multiplex PCR; TCRdb's copy has only in-frame clones and lacks some. V and J calls and clone size come straight from that table; D and trimming were deduced from the DNA. The sample consists of roughly 120,000 clones, roughly 86% of them appearing once. J was trimmed by 5 bases and V by 5 bases; bases with no gene match: 14. This CDR3 region has 16 residues. Germline CDR1 is LNHDA and CDR2 is SQIVND (reference sequence).

The chain recombines TRBV19 with TRBJ1-2; 7 positions match TRBD1. The receptor's source is a man in his forties or fifties with acute or convalescent COVID-19. The sample was peripheral blood. This CDR3 is CASSPTGVRLFYGYTF. The CDR3 region has the DNA TGTGCCAGTAGTCCAACAGGGGTCCGGCTATTTTATGGCTACACCTTC.